A single sample is the source of the 10 T cell receptor beta chains below, sequenced in a study of identical twins. TCRdb ran MiXCR on the 5' RACE reads and lists one entry per CDR3 protein. The sample gives around 340,000 distinct CDR3 sequences, 9% to 15% of which show up once; roughly 7.8% is in the top ten. The same specimen was also included in a second study, on yellow fever vaccine responses in identical twins.

Sequenced material: CD8+ T cells sorted from blood. The receptor source for this set is a woman between 18 and 30 years old in good health.

This clonotype was found a few times. This rearrangement joins TRBV7-3 to TRBJ2-3; 14 bases map to TRBD2. Germline V gene data show CDR1 as SGHTA and CDR2 as FQGTGA. The length of the CDR3 is 15 residues. Trimming cost V 6 bases and J 6 bases; bases outside gene matches: 5. CDR3 amino acids: CASSKTSGRADTQYF. The CDR3 DNA follows: TGTGCCAGCAGTAAGACTAGCGGGAGGGCTGATACGCAGTATTTT.

This clonotype has only a few counts. The CDR3 nucleotides read TGTGCCACCAGCCAGAGGACGGATCAGCCCCAGCATTTT. Its translation: CATSQRTDQPQHF. The chain joins TRBV24-1 to TRBJ1-5; D is unresolved. In germline, CDR1 is KGHDR, CDR2 SFDVKD. Trimming removed 7 bases from V and 5 bases from J, with 11 bases in between. The CDR3 sequence is 13 residues long.

This clonotype occurred a few times. The V call is TRBV12-3 or TRBV12-4, the J call TRBJ1-3; D uncertain. Trimming removed 7 bases from V and 0 bases from J, with 13 bases in between. There are 15 residues in the CDR3. CDR3 in DNA: TGTGCCAGCACCGAGGAGGCGATCTCTGGAAACACCATATATTTT. Translating it yields CASTEEAISGNTIYF.

This clonotype has a handful of counts. The V and J genes are TRBV27 and TRBJ2-7, with TRBD1 identical over 7 bases. The germline gives CDR1 MNHEY, CDR2 SMNVEV (reference sequence). The CDR3 length is 15 residues. Losses at the gene ends were 6 bases for V and 2 bases for J; bases not matched to a gene: 10. This CDR3 is CASSPGQLITYEQYF. CDR3 coding DNA: TGTGCCAGCAGCCCGGGACAGCTTATTACCTACGAGCAGTACTTC.

This clonotype was seen only a few times. J is TRBJ2-5 and V is TRBV15, with 9 nucleotides matching TRBD2. The CDR3 is 16 residues long. After removal of 0 bases from V and 2 bases from J, the junction contained 4 bases not matched to a gene. Germline CDR1 is LNHNV and CDR2 is YYDKDF (reference sequence). CDR3 sequence reads: CATSRDLTSGQETQYF. CDR3 DNA sequence: TGTGCCACCAGCAGAGATTTGACTAGCGGACAAGAGACCCAGTACTTC.

This clonotype was observed at least ten times. The chain uses TRBV27 and TRBJ2-1; the match to TRBD2 covers 10 bases. V lost 4 bases and J lost 6; bases outside the gene matches: 3. CDR1 and CDR2 from the germline V gene are MNHEY and SMNVEV (reference sequence). The CDR3 spans 14 residues. As DNA, the CDR3 is TGTGCCAGCAGTTGGACTAGCGGACGCAATGAGCAGTTCTTC. It specifies CASSWTSGRNEQFF.

The chain has TRBV7-2 and TRBJ2-2; D is possibly TRBD2 (6 bases). Between the trimmed V and J ends, which lost 4 bases and 6 bases, there was a span of 9 bases. The CDR3 runs to 13 residues. Germline loops: CDR1 SGHTA, CDR2 FQGNSA. CDR3 protein: CASSSGVAGELFF. The CDR3 bases are TGTGCCAGCAGCTCGGGAGTTGCCGGGGAGCTGTTTTTT. Looking up the rest from reference TRBV7-2 and TRBJ2-2 gives the full variable domain: GAGVSQSPSNKVTEKGKDVELRCDPISGHTALYWYRQSLGQGLEFLIYFQGNSAPDKSGLPSDRFSAERTGGSVSTLTIQRTQQEDSAVYLCASSSGVAGELFFGEGSRLTVL.

This clonotype was seen at least ten times. V is TRBV4-1 and J is TRBJ1-1; D is uncertain. This CDR3 region has 13 residues. V lost 2 bases and J 2 bases, leaving 6 bases between the germline ends. Germline V gene data show CDR1 as MGHRA and CDR2 as YSYEKL. CDR3 coding DNA: TGCGCCAGCAGCCAAAACCAAAACACTGAAGCTTTCTTT. It encodes CASSQNQNTEAFF.

This clonotype was counted only a few times. V and J are TRBV4-2 and TRBJ2-7; TRBD2 aligns across 10 bases. The germline gives CDR1 LGHNA, CDR2 YNFKEQ. The CDR3 consists of 18 residues. The V segment lost 0 bases and the J segment 3 bases; nucleotides outside the gene matches: 11. CDR3 residues: CASSQDTSGTMINYEQYF. The DNA for the CDR3 is TGTGCCAGCAGCCAAGATACTAGCGGGACCATGATCAACTACGAGCAGTACTTC.

This chain links TRBV3-1 with TRBJ2-3, with 10 bases identical to TRBD2. V shed 1 base and J 4 bases; nucleotides not matched to a gene: 2. Germline V gene sequence: CDR1 LGHDT, CDR2 YNNKEL (reference sequence). The CDR3 is 15 amino acids. The CDR3 coding sequence is TGTGCCAGCAGCCAAGGAAGCGGGAGGGCAGATACGCAGTATTTT. Protein sequence: CASSQGSGRADTQYF.